This TCR beta chain is from a study of cytomegalovirus exposure and HLA in healthy donors listed by TCRdb under 2017. About the full investigation: According to a later analysis, the 120 or so validation repertoires were produced on the same platform as the 666 repertoires of the first cohort. The study aimed to test whether cataloging public T cell receptors could reveal signatures of past pathogen exposure. The study combined high-throughput TCR immunosequencing, statistical association of individual TCRs with disease status, and machine learning to predict cytomegalovirus infection status. A separate validation cohort of roughly 130 different subjects was used in addition to the approximately 640-subject first cohort. Summary of the overall study and its limitations: All 120 or so repertoires were used to score co-occurrence in the validation cohort in a later analysis, because that analysis had no HLA typing for the cohort. The study gave a list of over 150 TCR beta chains associated with cytomegalovirus. The authors suggested that the approach could potentially be extended to other disease states and immunological phenotypes. Of the cluster scores, roughly 93% were above 0 in a later analysis, which found that TCRs clustered in the first cohort also tended to co-occur in the approximately 130 validation repertoires. Most TCR sequences were observed very rarely across donors, whereas some public TCRs were present in many individuals. The classifier was reported to diagnose cytomegalovirus status with high specificity and sensitivity in both the original and validation cohorts. Three of the identified cytomegalovirus-associated TCR beta chains were confirmed in vitro to be specific for cytomegalovirus antigens.

The donors were included in the validation cohort of some 120 subjects, a group kept apart from the approximately 690-subject first cohort. Turning to this clone: Its recognized antigen is unknown. Nothing much larger sits one base from this clone, and base qualities are not available.

Library preparation was by the immunoSEQ multiplex PCR assay. Per the original workflow: A statistical classification framework was developed to diagnose cytomegalovirus status using the catalog of TCR beta chain sequences. In TCRdb, the immuneACCESS table is reduced to in-frame sequences with V and J assigned. These tables do not hold every clone; where another copy was compared, an unresolved V gene accounts for under half, and the others remain unexplained. The DNA was the basis for D and trimming; V, J and clone size are from that table. The table for this sample lists approximately 180,000 clones; more than 70% of them were counted only once. Roughly 1.5% of the sample goes to the ten largest clones. The germline V gene yields SNHLY for CDR1 and FYNNEI for CDR2. The junction shows trimming of 2 bases on V and 5 bases on J, plus 6 bases between the germline ends. Including the terminal cysteine and phenylalanine, the CDR3 comprises 12 residues. The DNA shown is the 36-base CDR3, in frame from base 1.

This TCR was recovered from a woman aged 18-29 years in good health and CMV-seronegative. The rearrangement combines TRBV2 with TRBJ2-5; perhaps TRBD2 is the D gene, with 6 bases matching. Sequencing input: PBMCs. The DNA is TGTGCCAGCAGTGAACTAGCGGAGACCCAGTACTTC. It encodes CASSELAETQYF.